This T cell receptor (beta chain) is from a study of OX40 agonist ivuxolimab in advanced cancers. About the full investigation: Ivuxolimab was a fully human IgG2 agonistic monoclonal antibody targeting the costimulatory receptor OX40 (CD134). The point of sequencing TCRbeta in the periphery was to test whether ivuxolimab changed TCR sequence diversity and drove clonal T-cell expansion. Three dose-escalation patients achieved partial responses, one with hepatocellular carcinoma and two with cutaneous melanoma. The paper reports the monotherapy dose-escalation portion (N of about 50 patients) of the phase I ivuxolimab trial. Of the approximately 54 patients in dose escalation, about 20 had hepatocellular carcinoma, some 15 had melanoma, 9 had renal cell carcinoma and 9 had head and neck cancer. Intravenous ivuxolimab was administered to patients every 2 weeks at six dose levels: 0.01, 0.1, 0.3, 1.5, 3 and 10 mg/kg. A male proportion of approximately 83% and a mean age of approximately 58 years, ranging from about 23 to 79, were recorded for the dose-escalation cohort. Patients were allowed to have had prior anti-PD-1, anti-PD-L1 or anti-CTLA-4 therapy, and 40% to 45% of the dose-escalation patients had previously received checkpoint inhibitors. Results and caveats for the whole study, not just this receptor: Low levels of normalized T-cell clonal expansion were also shown by some nonresponding patients. After ivuxolimab, more expanded clones were found on average in CD8+ T cells than in CD4+ T cells. The antigen specificity of the peripheral T cells that underwent clonal expansion was not determined. At doses of 0.1 to 3.0 mg/kg, clonal expansion of both CD4+ and CD8+ blood T cells was observed from baseline to week 6. In the 0.1-3.0 mg/kg groups, partial responders had among the lowest normalized peripheral clonal expansion, particularly in CD8+ T cells.

Patients with a history of autoimmune disease or receiving systemic immunosuppression were excluded from the trial. Peripheral blood for TCR sequencing was drawn from every dose cohort at baseline, at cycle 4 day 1 and at cycle 7 day 1. The samples were taken from a phase I, first-in-human, multicenter, open-label dose-escalation trial of ivuxolimab. Adults with locally advanced or metastatic head and neck squamous cell, hepatocellular, melanoma or renal cell carcinoma were enrolled in the trial. Before TCR sequencing, CD4+ and CD8+ T cells were separately sorted from peripheral blood. Genomic DNA was extracted from sorted cells for sequencing of the TCRbeta CDR3 region. The immunoSEQ Assay was used to sequence the TCRbeta CDR3 regions. In its TCRdb copy, this immuneACCESS table keeps in-frame sequences only and misses some clones. Where compared with another copy, unresolved V genes explain less than half of these, and the others have no known cause. The sample profile shows around 49,000 clones; around four fifths of them were found once. The ten largest clones take up approximately 15% of the sample.

The CDR3 measures 14 amino acids from cysteine to phenylalanine. Only the CDR3 region is kept as DNA, spanning 42 bases read in frame from base 1. CDR1 is given as SGHAT and CDR2 as FQNNGV, both from the germline V gene. The V and J ends are trimmed by 7 bases and 1 base, leaving 10 bases between them. On this clone itself: It lacks a known antigen. No base-level quality is on record; no much larger clone is a single base apart.

The sample consisted of CD4+ or CD8+ T cells sorted from blood, taken in a trial of the OX40 agonist ivuxolimab. The rearranged segments are TRBV11-2 and TRBJ2-2, with no confidently assigned D gene. This receptor was taken from an adult with an advanced solid tumor such as melanoma, head and neck, liver or kidney cancer. The CDR3 amino acid sequence is: CASIPLGNTGELFF. The nucleotides read TGTGCCAGCATCCCCCTCGGGAACACCGGGGAGCTGTTTTTT.